These 21 T cell receptor beta chains were sequenced from one sample in a study of cytomegalovirus exposure and HLA in healthy donors. PCR used 60 Vbeta primers and 13 Jbeta primers. Clones were read by immunoSEQ multiplex PCR, and TCRdb kept only the in-frame ones, dropping some. In the table there are 85,000 to 120,000 clones, around 68% of which are singletons. Sample: PBMCs. These receptors all stem from a human donor in good health.

The rearrangement joins TRBV7-2 to TRBJ2-2; 7 bases map to TRBD1. CDR1 is SGHTA and CDR2 is FQGNSA in the germline V gene. The CDR3 extends over 13 amino acids. Germline trimming cut 8 bases from V and 0 bases from J; bases unmatched to any gene: 0. DNA of the CDR3: TGTGCCAGCCAGGGGGCGAACACCGGGGAGCTGTTTTTT. It is translated as CASQGANTGELFF.

This clone has just a few counts. In DNA, the CDR3 is TGTGCCAGCAGTGTACAGGCCACCGGGGAGCTGTTTTTT. As protein: CASSVQATGELFF. The V call is TRBV6-4, the J call TRBJ2-2; a possible D gene is TRBD1 (5 bases). Germline V gene sequence: CDR1 MRHNA, CDR2 SNTAGT. V was shortened by 4 bases and J by 4 bases, with 7 bases between the two germline ends. The CDR3 has 13 residues.

V gene TRBV6-6 combines with J gene TRBJ1-3; TRBD1 agrees at 8 bases. The CDR3 consists of 16 residues. V gave up 2 bases and J gave up 0 bases; unmatched junction bases: 3. CDR1 is MNHNY, CDR2 SVGAGI, per germline (reference sequence). The CDR3 loop is CASSYPGQVSGNTIYF. The CDR3 DNA reads as TGTGCCAGCAGTTACCCGGGACAGGTCTCTGGAAACACCATATATTTT.

This clone came up once. The chain carries TRBV28 and TRBJ2-7; D perhaps matches TRBD1 (6 bases). Per germline, CDR1 MDHEN and CDR2 SYDVKM. The length of the CDR3 is 14 residues. V was trimmed by 4 bases and J by 3 bases, leaving 13 bases between them. The CDR3 protein is CASSSGAPNYEQYF. The CDR3 DNA reads TGTGCCAGCAGTTCAGGGGCACCTAACTACGAGCAGTACTTC.

This chain connects TRBV6-5 to TRBJ1-2; D is uncertain. The V and J ends lost 0 bases and 2 bases respectively, with 7 bases between them. CDR1 is MNHEY and CDR2 is SVGAGI in the germline V gene. The CDR3 is 14 residues long. The CDR3 region has the DNA TGTGCCAGCAGTTACTCGACAACGAACTATGGCTACACCTTC. This encodes CASSYSTTNYGYTF.

The gene calls are TRBV6-6 and TRBJ1-1; TRBD1 might be the D (5 bases). In germline, CDR1 is MNHNY, CDR2 SVGAGI (reference sequence). V dropped 6 bases and J dropped 11 bases, with 13 bases sitting between them. The CDR3 sequence is 11 residues long. CDR3 in DNA: TGTGCCAGCAGGGGCGACAGTGGGGCTTTCTTT. This codes for CASRGDSGAFF.

This clone was counted only a few times. The CDR3 region is CASSYRVPSDTQYF. Here the CDR3 DNA reads TGTGCCAGCAGTTATCGGGTCCCCTCAGATACGCAGTATTTT. J is TRBJ2-3 and V is TRBV6-5; D uncertain. From germline, CDR1 is MNHEY and CDR2 SVGAGI. V was trimmed by 3 bases and J by 4 bases, leaving 11 bases between them. The CDR3 covers 14 residues.

This chain joins TRBV2 and TRBJ1-1; weak D call: TRBD1 (6 bases). Germline V lookup: CDR1 SNHLY, CDR2 FYNNEI. The V end lost 4 bases, the J end lost 3 bases, and 15 bases lay between the germline ends. CDR3 length: 15 amino acids. CDR3: CASSGVQGEYTEAFF. CDR3 DNA sequence: TGTGCCAGCAGTGGTGTACAGGGTGAGTACACTGAAGCTTTCTTT.

J is TRBJ2-5 and V is TRBV19; 7 bases line up with TRBD1. Trimming at V came to 6 bases and at J to 2 bases, leaving 9 bases not matched to a gene. This CDR3 has 15 residues. CDR1 is LNHDA and CDR2 is SQIVND in the germline V gene (reference sequence). CDR3 coding DNA: TGTGCCAGTAGCGTGACAGGGAGTGATCAAGAGACCCAGTACTTC. Translation gives CASSVTGSDQETQYF.

The rearrangement links TRBV14 to TRBJ2-5; 10 bases agree with TRBD2. Near its end, the DNA agrees better with TRBJ2-7, so the J call may be wrong. The CDR3 length is 14 residues. The V gene's germline CDR1 is SGHDN and CDR2 FVKESK. The chain's CDR3 is CASRTSGDTYEQYF. The CDR3 DNA is TGTGCCAGCAGAACTAGCGGGGATACCTACGAGCAGTACTTC.

The genes are TRBV19 and TRBJ2-5; TRBD1 might be the D (5 bases). Trimming removed 3 bases at V and 0 bases at J, with 5 bases between. Germline V gene lookup returns CDR1 LNHDA and CDR2 SQIVND (reference sequence). The CDR3 extends over 13 amino acids. The CDR3 reads CASSMDNQETQYF. The CDR3 DNA reads as TGTGCCAGTAGTATGGACAACCAAGAGACCCAGTACTTC.

There are a few counts of this clone. The chain has TRBV9 and TRBJ2-3, with 11 bases lining up with TRBD2. V was pared by 4 bases and J by 6 bases, with 13 bases of the junction left unmatched. The CDR3 consists of 17 residues. Germline loops: CDR1 SGDLS, CDR2 YYNGEE. Written as DNA, the CDR3 is TGTGCCAGCAGCCCCCCCCCTAGGGCTAGCGGGAGGGATACGCAGTATTTT. Encoded protein: CASSPPPRASGRDTQYF.

This clone has a single count. The chain links TRBV7-6 to TRBJ2-7; D uncertain. Germline V gene data show CDR1 as SGHVS and CDR2 as FNYEAQ. V lost 0 bases and J lost 0, with 6 bases in between. The CDR3 sequence is 14 residues long. The chain's CDR3 is CASSLAIFSYEQYF. The CDR3 DNA reads as TGTGCCAGCAGCTTAGCTATCTTCTCCTACGAGCAGTACTTC. The entire variable domain, with the rest obtained from reference TRBV7-6 and TRBJ2-7, is as follows: GAGVSQSPRYKVTKRGQDVALRCDPISGHVSLYWYRQALGQGPEFLTYFNYEAQQDKSGLPNDRFSAERPEGSISTLTIQRTEQRDSAMYRCASSLAIFSYEQYFGPGTRLTVT.

The chain is built from TRBV9 and TRBJ2-3; D uncertain. Germline V CDR1 and CDR2: SGDLS, YYNGEE. The CDR3 loop spans 13 amino acids. The ends were cut back, 1 base at V and 3 bases at J, with 6 bases in the middle. The CDR3 coding sequence is TGTGCCAGCAGCGTAAATCCGACAGATACGCAGTATTTT. This sequence encodes CASSVNPTDTQYF.

This chain links TRBV6-6 with TRBJ1-1, with unresolved D. CDR1 MNHNY and CDR2 SVGAGI come from the germline V gene (reference sequence). The CDR3 has 15 residues. Trimming pared 1 base from V and 1 base from J, leaving 10 bases between. The CDR3 is CASSYYGLENTEAFF. CDR3 in DNA: TGTGCCAGCAGTTACTATGGCCTAGAGAACACTGAAGCTTTCTTT.

The chain joins TRBV30 to TRBJ2-1; 11 bases line up with TRBD2. The V segment lost 1 base and the J segment 13 bases; nucleotides outside the gene matches: 12. Germline assignment: CDR1 GTSNPN and CDR2 SVGIG (reference sequence). The CDR3 runs to 15 residues. This CDR3 reads CAWSGLITSGRNQFF. The CDR3 DNA is TGTGCCTGGAGTGGACTCATAACTAGCGGGAGAAATCAGTTCTTC. Complete variable domain (other parts from reference TRBV30 and TRBJ2-1): SQTIHQWPATLVQPVGSPLSLECTVEGTSNPNLYWYRQAAGRGLQLLFYSVGIGQISSEVPQNLSASRPQDRQFILSSKKLLLSDSGFYLCAWSGLITSGRNQFFGPGTRLTVL.

The J gene is TRBJ2-2, the V gene TRBV29-1; D possibly corresponds to TRBD2 (5 bases). This CDR3 comprises 15 residues. Germline lookup yields CDR1 SQVTM and CDR2 ANQGSEA. V dropped 6 bases and J dropped 6 bases, with 20 bases sitting between them. Here the CDR3 DNA reads TGCAGCGTCGGGCCCGTACCCCCCGGGGCCGGGGAGCTGTTTTTT. Translating gives CSVGPVPPGAGELFF.

The chain is built from TRBV19 and TRBJ1-5; 7 bases match TRBD1. The ends lost 6 bases at V and 3 bases at J; junction bases unmatched: 8. The CDR3 has 15 residues. Germline V lookup: CDR1 LNHDA, CDR2 SQIVND (reference sequence). The CDR3 protein is CASRWFGTDNQPQHF. The CDR3 DNA reads TGTGCCAGTAGGTGGTTCGGGACAGACAATCAGCCCCAGCATTTT. The entire variable domain, with the rest obtained from reference TRBV19 and TRBJ1-5, is as follows: DGGITQSPKYLFRKEGQNVTLSCEQNLNHDAMYWYRQDPGQGLRLIYYSQIVNDFQKGDIAEGYSVSREKKESFPLTVTSAQKNPTAFYLCASRWFGTDNQPQHFGDGTRLSIL.

This clone has more than one count but fewer than ten. The chain uses TRBV5-1 and TRBJ2-7, with D possibly matching TRBD2 (6 bases). Germline assignment: CDR1 SGHRS and CDR2 YFSETQ. Trimming took 3 bases from V and 6 from J, leaving 19 bases between them. The CDR3 covers 15 residues. CDR3 residues: CASSWVRSSGAEQYF. As DNA, the CDR3 is TGCGCCAGCAGCTGGGTAAGGAGCTCGGGAGCCGAGCAGTACTTC.

The chain has TRBV7-2 and TRBJ2-7, with a tentative D call TRBD1 (6 bases). The V end was cut by 4 bases, the J end by 6 bases, with 16 bases between. This CDR3 comprises 14 residues. The V gene's germline CDR1 is SGHTA and CDR2 FQGNSA. DNA of the CDR3: TGTGCCAGCAGCTCCCTCCCAGGGGTCCCCGAGCAGTACTTC. Protein product: CASSSLPGVPEQYF.

The rearrangement links TRBV5-4 to TRBJ2-1, with a tentative D call TRBD2 (6 bases). The CDR3 contains 13 residues. CDR1 is SGHNT, CDR2 YYREEE, per germline (reference sequence). Trimming cost V 6 bases and J 8 bases, with 15 bases left between them. The chain's CDR3 is CASIGGEADEQFF. CDR3 sequence (DNA): TGTGCCAGCATCGGAGGGGAGGCCGATGAGCAGTTCTTC. The whole variable domain, remainder taken from reference TRBV5-4 and TRBJ2-1, is ETGVTQSPTHLIKTRGQQVTLRCSSQSGHNTVSWYQQALGQGPQFIFQYYREEENGRGNFPPRFSGLQFPNYSSELNVNALELDDSALYLCASIGGEADEQFFGPGTRLTVL.